This T cell receptor beta chain was observed in a study of blood T cell repertoires in COVID-19. The data were produced by immunoSEQ multiplex PCR, yet TCRdb's version contains in-frame clones alone and is incomplete. The table includes about 300,000 clones, 70% to 90% detected once. The CDR3 totals 15 residues. With V trimmed by 3 bases and J by 0 bases, 3 bases remained unmatched. Germline CDR1 reads ENHRY; CDR2 reads SYGVKD. The sample consisted of PBMCs or T cells enriched from blood (not recorded which). The receptor's source is a woman aged 25 to 39 who had recovered from COVID-19. The V call is TRBV10-3, the J call TRBJ1-1, with 8 bases identical to TRBD1. The chain's CDR3 is CAISEPGGMNTEAFF. In nucleotides, the CDR3 is TGTGCCATCAGTGAACCAGGGGGCATGAACACTGAAGCTTTCTTT.